The 28 T cell receptor beta chains below were found in one sample sequenced in a study of cytotoxic CD8 clonotypes in ibrutinib-treated CLL. Sequencing used immunoSEQ multiplex PCR; TCRdb keeps in-frame clones, though not all of them. Counted here are about 200,000 clones, over 60% occurring once; the ten biggest clones make up 13%. Here the sequenced sample was PBMCs, taken after 24 months of ibrutinib treatment. The origin of the receptors is a human donor with chronic lymphocytic leukemia.

The chain carries TRBV2 and TRBJ2-5; 14 bases are shared with TRBD2. The CDR3 runs 15 residues. In germline, CDR1 is SNHLY, CDR2 FYNNEI. The V and J ends lost 6 bases and 7 bases, in that order; junction bases with no gene match: 7. The CDR3 bases are TGTGCCAGCAGCGGGACTAGCGGGAGTCTGGCGACCCAGTACTTC. It translates to CASSGTSGSLATQYF.

The chain uses TRBV4-3 and TRBJ1-5; D ambiguous. V shed 0 bases and J shed 4 bases, with 10 bases lying between them. The CDR3 sequence is 15 residues long. The germline gives CDR1 LGHNA, CDR2 YSLEER. In DNA, the CDR3 is TGCGCCAGCAGCCAAGATTGGGGAAGGAATCAGCCCCAGCATTTT. As protein: CASSQDWGRNQPQHF.

V gene TRBV5-6 combines with J gene TRBJ1-3; D is undetermined. The V gene's germline CDR1 is SGHDT and CDR2 YYEEEE. Trimming pared 3 bases from V and 5 bases from J, leaving 9 bases between. This CDR3 is built from 13 residues. CDR3 coding DNA: TGTGCCAGCAGCTCCTCATCCAGAAACACCATATATTTT. This gives the protein CASSSSSRNTIYF.

The V gene is TRBV2, the J gene TRBJ2-2; the D gene is possibly TRBD2 (6 bases). V lost 6 bases to trimming and J lost 7 bases, with 12 bases between them. The germline CDR1 and CDR2 sequences are SNHLY and FYNNEI. The CDR3 extends over 13 amino acids. The CDR3 protein is CASSVPGVGELFF. CDR3 nucleotides: TGTGCCAGCAGCGTTCCGGGGGTCGGGGAGCTGTTTTTT. Using reference TRBV2 and TRBJ2-2 for the parts outside the CDR3, the full variable domain is EPEVTQTPSHQVTQMGQEVILRCVPISNHLYFYWYRQILGQKVEFLVSFYNNEISEKSEIFDDQFSVERPDGSNFTLKIRSTKLEDSAMYFCASSVPGVGELFFGEGSRLTVL.

The rearrangement uses TRBV5-4 and TRBJ2-7; 9 bases line up with TRBD2. The V segment lost 4 bases and the J segment 0 bases; nucleotides outside the gene matches: 8. This CDR3 spans 16 amino acids. The germline gives CDR1 SGHNT, CDR2 YYREEE (reference sequence). CDR3 sequence reads: CASSRPTSGSSYEQYF. The CDR3 DNA reads TGTGCCAGCAGCCGTCCGACTAGCGGAAGCTCCTACGAGCAGTACTTC.

V usage is TRBV11-2 and J usage is TRBJ1-4; TRBD1 might be the D (6 bases). The CDR3 runs 15 residues. V lost 1 base and J 4 bases, leaving 10 bases between the germline ends. Germline loops: CDR1 SGHAT, CDR2 FQNNGV. The CDR3 region has the DNA TGTGCCAGCAGCTTAGGCGGACAGAGTAATGAAAAACTGTTTTTT. It translates to CASSLGGQSNEKLFF.

The gene calls are TRBV30 and TRBJ1-2; D is undetermined. This CDR3 has 13 residues. Germline loops: CDR1 GTSNPN, CDR2 SVGIG (reference sequence). The CDR3 sequence: CAACETTNYGYTF. In DNA, the CDR3 is TGTGCAGCGTGTGAGACGACTAACTATGGCTACACCTTC.

This clone was seen a handful of times. The genes are TRBV7-2 and TRBJ1-1, with TRBD1 as a possible D gene (6 bases). Trimming cost V 1 base and J 3 bases, with 12 bases left between them. CDR1 is SGHTA, CDR2 FQGNSA, per germline. This CDR3 comprises 15 residues. CDR3 region: CASSLVPGADTEAFF. CDR3 DNA sequence: TGTGCCAGCAGCTTAGTTCCGGGGGCGGACACTGAAGCTTTCTTT.

The V call is TRBV9, the J call TRBJ2-3; no clear D gene. Germline CDR1 and CDR2: SGDLS and YYNGEE. The CDR3 is made up of 13 amino acids. Trimming took 1 base from V and 5 from J, leaving 8 bases between them. CDR3 sequence reads: CASSVRWGDTQYF. In nucleotides, the CDR3 is TGTGCCAGCAGCGTAAGGTGGGGAGATACGCAGTATTTT.

This rearrangement joins TRBV6-5 to TRBJ2-7; the D gene is possibly TRBD2 (6 bases). CDR1 and CDR2 from the germline V gene are MNHEY and SVGAGI. V was pared by 2 bases and J by 3 bases, with 11 bases between. The CDR3 spans 14 residues. The CDR3 sequence: CASSYGSGGYEQYF. The DNA of the CDR3 is TGTGCCAGCAGTTACGGGTCCGGGGGCTACGAGCAGTACTTC.

The table lists this clone with a count of one. In nucleotides, the CDR3 is TGTGCCAGCATTCAGAGGTCCGATACGCAGTATTTT. This translates into CASIQRSDTQYF. V usage is TRBV6-1 and J usage is TRBJ2-3, with D hard to call. Germline lookup yields CDR1 MNHNS and CDR2 SASEGT. This CDR3 is built from 12 residues. Trimming removed 7 bases at V and 6 bases at J, with 11 bases between.

The count of this clone is one. J is TRBJ1-6 and V is TRBV4-3, with unresolved D. Trimming stripped 4 bases from V and 0 bases from J, with 4 bases between. Germline assignment: CDR1 LGHNA and CDR2 YSLEER. The CDR3 spans 14 residues. CDR3 residues: CASSRASYNSPLHF. DNA for the CDR3: TGCGCCAGCAGCCGGGCCTCCTATAATTCACCCCTCCACTTT.

The V call is TRBV11-1, the J call TRBJ2-7, with D perhaps assigned TRBD1 or TRBD2 (5 bases each). Germline V gene lookup returns CDR1 SGHAT and CDR2 FQDESV (reference sequence). The CDR3 extends over 14 amino acids. With 3 bases removed from V and 2 bases from J, the gap between germline ends came to 11 bases. The CDR3 region has the DNA TGTGCCAGCAGCTTGGAGGCAGGGACCTACGAGCAGTACTTC. Its translation: CASSLEAGTYEQYF.

V and J are TRBV27 and TRBJ2-7; D gene uncertain. V gave up 6 bases and J gave up 2 bases, with 17 bases separating them. This CDR3 has 15 residues. CDR1 is MNHEY and CDR2 is SMNVEV in the germline V gene (reference sequence). The CDR3 is CASSHRAVTTYEQYF. In DNA, the CDR3 is TGTGCCAGCAGCCATCGGGCAGTTACGACCTACGAGCAGTACTTC.

This sequence joins TRBV30 and TRBJ1-2, with 8 bases identical to TRBD1. Trimming cost V 0 bases and J 8 bases; bases outside gene matches: 14. The CDR3 covers 16 residues. Germline-derived CDR1 and CDR2 are GTSNPN and SVGIG (reference sequence). The CDR3 DNA reads TGTGCCTGGAGTGTACGTCGTGCAGGGGGCGAGAAGGGCTACACCTTC. Translating it yields CAWSVRRAGGEKGYTF.

The J gene is TRBJ1-4, the V gene TRBV30; D gene uncertain. V gave up 3 bases and J gave up 3 bases, with 14 bases separating them. This CDR3 is 15 amino acids long. Germline loops: CDR1 GTSNPN, CDR2 SVGIG (reference sequence). CDR3 residues: CAWRGAGSSNEKLFF. As DNA, the CDR3 is TGTGCCTGGAGGGGAGCGGGGTCATCTAATGAAAAACTGTTTTTT.

The CDR3 is CASSLWRGAGQPQHF. CDR3 sequence (DNA): TGTGCCAGCAGTTTATGGAGGGGAGCGGGTCAGCCCCAGCATTTT. The rearrangement uses TRBV27 and TRBJ1-5, with D perhaps matching TRBD1 (5 bases). Germline CDR1 is MNHEY and CDR2 is SMNVEV (reference sequence). CDR3 length equals 15 residues. V was cut by 1 base and J by 6 bases, with 13 bases left in between.

This rearrangement joins TRBV9 to TRBJ2-5; D unresolved. CDR3 length: 18 residues. V was shortened by 0 bases and J by 2 bases, with 20 bases between the two germline ends. Germline V CDR1 and CDR2: SGDLS, YYNGEE. Here the CDR3 reads CASSVGGGGWGYQETQYF. In nucleotides, the CDR3 is TGTGCCAGCAGCGTAGGCGGCGGCGGTTGGGGATATCAAGAGACCCAGTACTTC.

The genes are TRBV10-3 and TRBJ1-1; no reliable D call. CDR3 size: 15 residues. Germline V gene lookup returns CDR1 ENHRY and CDR2 SYGVKD. Trimming cost V 4 bases and J 6 bases, with 18 bases left between them. CDR3 region: CAISAVDRTLAEAFF. CDR3 nucleotides: TGTGCCATCAGTGCGGTGGACCGAACACTTGCTGAAGCTTTCTTT.

The V and J genes are TRBV5-1 and TRBJ1-1; D is possibly TRBD1 (6 bases). This CDR3 comprises 14 residues. Trimming took 1 base from V and 7 from J, leaving 14 bases between them. Germline CDR1 and CDR2: SGHRS and YFSETQ. The CDR3 region has the DNA TGCGCCAGCAGCTTGAATGCAGGGGCGGTTGAAGCTTTCTTT. Encoded protein: CASSLNAGAVEAFF.

The chain links TRBV27 to TRBJ2-5; no firm D call. This CDR3 has 11 residues. CDR1 and CDR2 from the germline V gene are MNHEY and SMNVEV (reference sequence). Trimming took 6 bases from V and 5 from J, leaving 7 bases between them. This CDR3 reads CASRERETQYF. The CDR3 nucleotides read TGTGCCAGCAGAGAAAGGGAGACCCAGTACTTC.

The table lists this clone with a few counts. This chain uses TRBV19 with TRBJ1-2, with 8 bases aligning to TRBD1. CDR3 length: 15 residues. V was clipped by 3 bases and J by 4 bases; unmatched bases: 7. The germline gives CDR1 LNHDA, CDR2 SQIVND (reference sequence). The CDR3 region is CASSMDGQGVYGYTF. For the CDR3, the DNA is TGTGCCAGTAGTATGGACGGACAGGGAGTCTATGGCTACACCTTC.

J is TRBJ2-1 and V is TRBV27, with 8 bases aligning to TRBD2. Germline-derived CDR1 and CDR2 are MNHEY and SMNVEV (reference sequence). With V trimmed by 2 bases and J by 7 bases, 4 bases remained unmatched. The CDR3 is 14 residues long. For the CDR3, the DNA is TGTGCCAGCAGTTTAAGCGGGAGTAGGAATGAGCAGTTCTTC. Translating it yields CASSLSGSRNEQFF.

This chain uses TRBV15 with TRBJ2-1; maybe TRBD1 (5 bases). This CDR3 region has 15 residues. V lost 0 bases, J lost 5 bases, and 11 bases lay in between. CDR1 and CDR2 (germline): LNHNV, YYDKDF (reference sequence). CDR3 DNA: TGTGCCACCAGCAGAGATGGACAACTACACAATGAGCAGTTCTTC. It is translated as CATSRDGQLHNEQFF.

The chain is built from TRBV5-1 and TRBJ2-3, with 9 bases fitting TRBD1. Looked up from germline, CDR1 is SGHRS and CDR2 is YFSETQ. V shed 2 bases, J shed 4 bases, and the junction held 2 bases outside the gene matches. This CDR3 has 14 residues. As DNA, the CDR3 is TGCGCCAGCAGCTTTGGGACAGGGCCAGATACGCAGTATTTT. Translating it yields CASSFGTGPDTQYF.

The chain is built from TRBV2 and TRBJ2-1; D gene unclear. The CDR3 is made up of 12 amino acids. Germline assignment: CDR1 SNHLY and CDR2 FYNNEI. V was cut by 6 bases and J by 3 bases, with 6 bases left in between. This chain's CDR3 is CASRDVYNEQFF. CDR3 DNA: TGTGCCAGCAGGGACGTCTACAATGAGCAGTTCTTC.

This clone has a handful of counts. The chain is built from TRBV11-3 and TRBJ2-2; D may be TRBD2 (6 bases). V was cut by 1 base and J by 0 bases, with 9 bases left in between. Germline assignment: CDR1 SGHNT and CDR2 YENEEA. This CDR3 region has 16 residues. Written as DNA, the CDR3 is TGTGCCAGCAGCTTAGCTGGCGGGGCGAACACCGGGGAGCTGTTTTTT. It yields the protein CASSLAGGANTGELFF. Together with reference TRBV11-3 and TRBJ2-2, the CDR3 gives the full variable domain: EAGVVQSPRYKIIEKKQPVAFWCNPISGHNTLYWYLQNLGQGPELLIRYENEEAVDDSQLPKDRFSAERLKGVDSTLKIQPAELGDSAVYLCASSLAGGANTGELFFGEGSRLTVL.

The rearrangement uses TRBV25-1 and TRBJ1-1; TRBD1 might be the D (5 bases). Germline V gives CDR1 MGHDK, CDR2 SYGVNS. This CDR3 is built from 15 residues. Trimming removed 5 bases at V and 1 base at J, with 14 bases between. CDR3 sequence reads: CASSSRGRPNTEAFF. CDR3 sequence (DNA): TGTGCCAGCAGTTCACGGGGCAGACCGAACACTGAAGCTTTCTTT.